The T cell receptor beta chain described here comes from a study of blood T cell repertoires in COVID-19. Sequencing used immunoSEQ multiplex PCR; TCRdb keeps in-frame clones, though not all of them. This table holds 25,000 to 35,000 clones, over 90% found once. Between the trimmed V and J ends, which lost 7 bases and 14 bases, there was a span of 27 bases. CDR1 is WNHNN and CDR2 is SYGVQD in the germline V gene (reference sequence). The CDR3 covers 16 residues. This sequence was found in a human donor in a cohort sampled during active COVID-19. V is TRBV10-1 and J is TRBJ1-6; a possible D gene is TRBD1 (5 bases). Sample: peripheral blood. CDR3 sequence reads: CASTTIDRPPIRALHF. DNA of the CDR3: TGCGCCAGCACCACTATAGACAGACCTCCAATTAGGGCCCTCCACTTT.